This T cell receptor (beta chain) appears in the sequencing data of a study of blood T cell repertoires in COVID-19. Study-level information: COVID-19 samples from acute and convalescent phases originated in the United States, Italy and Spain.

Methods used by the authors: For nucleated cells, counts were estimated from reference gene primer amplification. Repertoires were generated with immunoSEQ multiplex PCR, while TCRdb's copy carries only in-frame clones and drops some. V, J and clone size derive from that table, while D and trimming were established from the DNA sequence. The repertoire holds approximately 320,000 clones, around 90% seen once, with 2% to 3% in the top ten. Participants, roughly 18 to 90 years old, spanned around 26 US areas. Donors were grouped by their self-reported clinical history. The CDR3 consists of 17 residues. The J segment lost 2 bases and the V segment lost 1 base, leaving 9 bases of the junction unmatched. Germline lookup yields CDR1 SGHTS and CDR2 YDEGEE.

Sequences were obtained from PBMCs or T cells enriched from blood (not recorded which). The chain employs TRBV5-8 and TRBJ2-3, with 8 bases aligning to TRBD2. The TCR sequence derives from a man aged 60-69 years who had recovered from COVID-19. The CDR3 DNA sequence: TGTGCCAGCAGCTTGTTATACGTAGCGGGGAACACAGATACGCAGTATTTT. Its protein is CASSLLYVAGNTDTQYF. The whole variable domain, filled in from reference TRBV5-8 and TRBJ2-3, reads EAGVTQSPTHLIKTRGQQATLRCSPISGHTSVYWYQQALGLGLQFLLWYDEGEERNRGNFPPRFSGRQFPNYSSELNVNALELEDSALYLCASSLLYVAGNTDTQYFGPGTRLTVL.